This T cell receptor beta chain was obtained from a study of OX40 agonist ivuxolimab in advanced cancers. Study background: Patients undergoing dose escalation presented with hepatocellular carcinoma, melanoma, renal cell or head and neck cancer. Study results and limitations: Compared with CD4+, CD8+ T cells on average had more expanded clones.

Note on this clone: No antigen is known for it.

Profiled with immunoSEQ multiplex PCR; TCRdb holds only in-frame clones, not every one. The table has over 40,000 clones, about nine tenths seen once. The input for sequencing was CD4+ or CD8+ T cells sorted from blood, taken in a trial of the OX40 agonist ivuxolimab. The TCR sequence derives from an adult with an advanced solid tumor such as melanoma, head and neck, liver or kidney cancer.

CDR3 region: CATSRASGFTEAFF. Written as DNA, the CDR3 is TGTGCCACCAGCAGAGCCTCAGGGTTCACTGAAGCTTTCTTT. The V and J genes are TRBV15 and TRBJ1-1, with D maybe TRBD1 (5 bases). This CDR3 has 14 residues. The V and J ends lost 1 base and 4 bases respectively, with 10 bases between them. Germline V lookup: CDR1 LNHNV, CDR2 YYDKDF (reference sequence). Complete variable domain (other parts from reference TRBV15 and TRBJ1-1): DAMVIQNPRYQVTQFGKPVTLSCSQTLNHNVMYWYQQKSSQAPKLLFHYYDKDFNNEADTPDNFQSRRPNTSFCFLDIRSPGLGDTAMYLCATSRASGFTEAFFGQGTRLTVV.